This T cell receptor (beta chain) originates from a study of Tregs in tolerant kidney transplant recipients. This CDR3 contains 15 residues. V shed 5 bases and J 3 bases; nucleotides not matched to a gene: 4. The germline gives CDR1 SGDLS, CDR2 YYNGEE. The nonmyeloablative bone marrow transplants came from related graft donors, with transient mixed chimerism. Unstimulated Tregs (CD4+CD25+CD127-) and CD4+CD25- non-Tregs were sorted from PBMCs. Sequencing used immunoSEQ multiplex PCR; TCRdb keeps in-frame clones, though not all of them. Here the sample spans tens of thousands of clones, about 91% being singletons. As to this clone: The target antigen is unknown.

Study observations and caveats: Tolerant patients' donor-specific Tregs expanded beyond overall Tregs, suggesting antigen-driven growth. Findings come from small patient numbers and require larger validation.

This chain links TRBV9 with TRBJ2-3; 12 bases are a match to TRBD2. This sequence was found in a human patient who received a combined kidney and bone marrow transplant. Some of these T cells may belong to the graft donor. Source: CD4+ T cells from blood (PBMCs), taken 24 months after the transplant. CDR3 nucleotide sequence: TGTGCCAGCAGGTCAGGACTAGCGGGGACAGATACGCAGTATTTT. Its translation is CASRSGLAGTDTQYF. Full variable domain (outside the CDR3, taken from reference TRBV9 and TRBJ2-3): DSGVTQTPKHLITATGQRVTLRCSPRSGDLSVYWYQQSLDQGLQFLIQYYNGEERAKGNILERFSAQQFPDLHSELNLSSLELGDSALYFCASRSGLAGTDTQYFGPGTRLTVL.